Shown below are 25 T cell receptor beta chains from a single sample sequenced in a study of Ad26.COV2.S vaccination and SARS-CoV-2 variants. Here immunoSEQ multiplex PCR was the method, and the copy in TCRdb shows in-frame clones only, minus some. The table lists around 450,000 clones, around 90% of them singletons, with more than 9% in the top ten. Noted treatment: about 20 received Ad26.COV2.S at low or high dose, single or two shots; roughly 5 received placebo; per-sample allocation not given. Day 63 after the first vaccine or placebo injection was the time point for sampling. This specimen consisted of peripheral blood, obtained in a trial of Ad26.COV2.S vaccine versus placebo. These receptors were taken from a person aged 18-65 years who received the Ad26.COV2.S COVID-19 vaccine or a placebo.

This sequence joins TRBV29-1 and TRBJ2-7; D perhaps matches TRBD2 (6 bases). Germline V gene lookup returns CDR1 SQVTM and CDR2 ANQGSEA. V lost 0 bases, J lost 4 bases, and 13 bases lay in between. This CDR3 has 14 amino acids. This CDR3 reads CSVEDELGGYEQYF. CDR3 in DNA: TGCAGCGTTGAAGATGAGTTGGGGGGATACGAGCAGTACTTC.

This chain uses TRBV30 with TRBJ1-5; no firm D call. Trimming removed 0 bases at V and 6 bases at J, with 15 bases between. Germline V gene data show CDR1 as GTSNPN and CDR2 as SVGIG (reference sequence). CDR3 length: 15 amino acids. DNA of the CDR3: TGTGCCTGGAGTGTATCCGGGATTAACTCTCAGCCCCAGCATTTT. It yields the protein CAWSVSGINSQPQHF.

This chain links TRBV19 with TRBJ1-1; a possible D gene is TRBD1 (5 bases). CDR3 length: 18 residues. V gave up 3 bases and J gave up 0 bases, with 20 bases separating them. Germline assignment: CDR1 LNHDA and CDR2 SQIVND (reference sequence). In nucleotides, the CDR3 is TGTGCCAGTAGTATCGGGGCTAGAAGACTCGACATGAACACTGAAGCTTTCTTT. Amino acid sequence: CASSIGARRLDMNTEAFF.

The chain uses TRBV7-2 and TRBJ1-3; D is unclear. The V and J ends lost 0 bases and 1 base respectively, with 4 bases between them. The CDR3 has 14 residues. Germline assignment: CDR1 SGHTA and CDR2 FQGNSA. CDR3 residues: CASSLAGSGNTIYF. DNA of the CDR3: TGTGCCAGCAGCTTAGCAGGGTCTGGAAACACCATATATTTT.

The table lists this clone with a few counts. The CDR3 is CASRHRSSYEQYF. The DNA for the CDR3 is TGTGCCAGCAGGCATAGGAGCTCCTACGAGCAGTACTTC. The chain links TRBV2 to TRBJ2-7; D is unresolved. V was trimmed by 6 bases and J by 0 bases, leaving 9 bases between them. CDR1 and CDR2 from the germline V gene are SNHLY and FYNNEI. This CDR3 is 13 amino acids long.

The chain carries TRBV3-1 (or the pseudogene TRBV3-2) and TRBJ2-3; D unclear. Germline values: CDR1 LGHDT, CDR2 YNNKEL (reference sequence). Trimming stripped 4 bases from V and 6 bases from J, with 11 bases between. The CDR3 consists of 13 residues. This chain's CDR3 is CASSPDSRDTQYF. The CDR3 region has the DNA TGTGCCAGCAGCCCGGATTCGAGGGATACGCAGTATTTT.

The chain employs TRBV2 and TRBJ2-2; 11 bases align to TRBD2. Trimming removed 4 bases from V and 6 bases from J; junction bases left unmatched: 16. The CDR3 loop spans 19 amino acids. The germline gives CDR1 SNHLY, CDR2 FYNNEI. The CDR3 DNA is TGTGCCAGCAGTGCATCATTTTCGACTAGCGGGAAGGGGGCCGGGGAGCTGTTTTTT. This codes for CASSASFSTSGKGAGELFF.

The V and J genes are TRBV28 and TRBJ2-1; the D gene could be TRBD1 or TRBD2 (5 bases each). This CDR3 contains 15 residues. Germline loops: CDR1 MDHEN, CDR2 SYDVKM. Trimming cost V 5 bases and J 9 bases, with 20 bases left between them. The CDR3 loop is CASSPPRVKGPEQFF. Here the CDR3 DNA reads TGTGCCAGCAGTCCCCCCCGAGTAAAGGGACCTGAGCAGTTCTTC.

The rearrangement joins TRBV9 to TRBJ1-2, with 9 nucleotides matching TRBD1. The germline gives CDR1 SGDLS, CDR2 YYNGEE. The CDR3 contains 15 residues. The V and J ends lost 7 bases and 4 bases, in that order; junction bases with no gene match: 11. CDR3 sequence reads: CASGEIQGASYGYTF. CDR3 nucleotide sequence: TGTGCCAGCGGTGAGATACAGGGGGCGAGCTATGGCTACACCTTC.

This clone was seen only once. This chain uses TRBV15 with TRBJ2-1, with D possibly TRBD1 on 5 matching bases. V was cut by 1 base and J by 5 bases, with 9 bases left in between. CDR1 and CDR2 (germline): LNHNV, YYDKDF (reference sequence). This CDR3 is 14 amino acids long. CDR3 protein: CATSRVDTDNEQFF. The CDR3 nucleotides read TGTGCCACCAGCAGAGTGGACACTGACAATGAGCAGTTCTTC.

The V gene is TRBV4-2, the J gene TRBJ2-1, with 11 bases that match TRBD1. J lost 3 bases, V lost 3 bases, and 4 bases had no gene match. Germline CDR1 and CDR2: LGHNA and YNFKEQ. CDR3 length: 16 amino acids. The CDR3 loop is CASSHPGQGVYNEQFF. Written as DNA, the CDR3 is TGTGCCAGCAGCCACCCGGGACAGGGGGTCTACAATGAGCAGTTCTTC.

This chain connects TRBV1 to TRBJ2-1; the table's D call, TRBD2, was not checked against the DNA. TRBV1 is noted as a pseudogene. The CDR3 covers 16 residues. The CDR3 DNA reads TGCACCAGCAGCCTGAACGAGCGGTCCTCCTACAATGAGCAGTTCTTC. Residues: CTSSLNERSSYNEQFF.

This chain joins TRBV6-6 and TRBJ2-3; TRBD1 matches at 7 bases. The ends lost 6 bases at V and 3 bases at J; junction bases unmatched: 6. Germline CDR1 is MNHNY and CDR2 is SVGAGI (reference sequence). CDR3 length equals 14 residues. CDR3 nucleotides: TGTGCCAGCAGACGAGACAGGGTGACAGATACGCAGTATTTT. Its protein product is CASRRDRVTDTQYF.

This rearrangement joins TRBV7-9 to TRBJ2-1, with 7 bases that match TRBD1. CDR1 is SEHNR, CDR2 FQNEAQ, per germline (reference sequence). The ends lost 7 bases at V and 3 bases at J; junction bases unmatched: 21. The CDR3 sequence is 19 residues long. CDR3 sequence: CASIPTGTENHRDYNEQFF. Written as DNA, the CDR3 is TGTGCCAGCATCCCTACCGGGACAGAAAACCATCGAGACTACAATGAGCAGTTCTTC. The full variable domain, in which reference TRBV7-9 and TRBJ2-1 provide the parts outside the CDR3, is DTGVSQNPRHKITKRGQNVTFRCDPISEHNRLYWYRQTLGQGPEFLTYFQNEAQLEKSRLLSDRFSAERPKGSFSTLEIQRTEQGDSAMYLCASIPTGTENHRDYNEQFFGPGTRLTVL.

The CDR3 region is CASSPRRTSGSLSYEQYF. The CDR3 bases are TGTGCCAGCAGCCCAAGACGTACTAGCGGGAGCCTCTCCTACGAGCAGTACTTC. J is TRBJ2-7 and V is TRBV4-2, with 11 bases aligning to TRBD2. With V trimmed by 4 bases and J by 0 bases, 11 bases remained unmatched. Germline loops: CDR1 LGHNA, CDR2 YNFKEQ. The CDR3 sequence is 18 residues long.

The J gene is TRBJ1-5, the V gene TRBV30; 7 nucleotides agree with TRBD1. The CDR3 extends over 15 amino acids. CDR1 GTSNPN and CDR2 SVGIG come from the germline V gene (reference sequence). V lost 2 bases, J lost 2 bases, and 6 bases stayed unmatched. The CDR3 spells CAWSHRGGGNQPQHF. The CDR3 bases are TGTGCCTGGAGTCACAGGGGAGGAGGCAATCAGCCCCAGCATTTT.

CDR3 amino acids: CASSEAPGRGHEKLFF. The CDR3 region has the DNA TGTGCCAGCAGTGAAGCGCCAGGGAGGGGGCATGAAAAACTGTTTTTT. The chain recombines TRBV6-1 with TRBJ1-4, with 7 bases matching TRBD1. The germline V gene encodes CDR1 MNHNS and CDR2 SASEGT. Losses at the gene ends were 0 bases for V and 6 bases for J; bases not matched to a gene: 7. The CDR3 runs 16 residues.

V is TRBV7-2 and J is TRBJ2-7; TRBD2 agrees at 7 bases. The V gene end was trimmed by 5 bases and the J gene end by 1 base; junction bases not matched to a gene: 11. The CDR3 has 16 residues. The germline gives CDR1 SGHTA, CDR2 FQGNSA. The CDR3 bases are TGTGCCAGCAGCATTATAAGCGGGGAAACTTCCTACGAGCAGTACTTC. This gives the protein CASSIISGETSYEQYF.

The chain links TRBV19 to TRBJ2-3; 8 bases align to TRBD2. The CDR3 runs to 14 residues. Germline V gene lookup returns CDR1 LNHDA and CDR2 SQIVND (reference sequence). The V gene end was trimmed by 3 bases and the J gene end by 2 bases; junction bases not matched to a gene: 1. CDR3 nucleotides: TGTGCCAGTAGTATTAGCGGGACCACAGATACGCAGTATTTT. This translates into CASSISGTTDTQYF.

The chain is built from TRBV5-1 and TRBJ2-3; perhaps TRBD2 as D (6 bases). CDR1 is SGHRS and CDR2 is YFSETQ in the germline V gene. V was clipped by 4 bases and J by 2 bases, with 11 bases between them. This CDR3 has 14 amino acids. CDR3: CASSPGGTTDTQYF. CDR3 in DNA: TGCGCCAGCAGCCCAGGAGGGACCACAGATACGCAGTATTTT.

The sample holds a few counts of this clone. The gene calls are TRBV5-1 and TRBJ1-1; D ambiguous. V lost 6 bases and J 3 bases, leaving 15 bases between the germline ends. Germline CDR1 reads SGHRS; CDR2 reads YFSETQ. The CDR3 covers 14 residues. The CDR3: CASTREGRDTEAFF. CDR3 sequence (DNA): TGCGCCAGCACCCGGGAGGGAAGAGACACTGAAGCTTTCTTT.

This clone was seen a single time. The chain is built from TRBV5-5 and TRBJ1-3; D is ambiguous. CDR1 SGHKS and CDR2 YYEKEE come from the germline V gene (reference sequence). Deletions cut 2 bases from V and 0 bases from J, with 6 bases between. This CDR3 has 14 residues. CDR3 nucleotide sequence: TGTGCCAGCAGCTTACAGAGCTCTGGAAACACCATATATTTT. Translating gives CASSLQSSGNTIYF.

The chain employs TRBV9 and TRBJ2-1, with a possible D match to TRBD2 (5 bases). CDR3 length: 14 amino acids. With 4 bases removed from V and 7 bases from J, the gap between germline ends came to 15 bases. Germline loops: CDR1 SGDLS, CDR2 YYNGEE. The CDR3 region is CASSKTTGGNEQFF. The CDR3, as DNA: TGTGCCAGCAGCAAAACAACTGGCGGGAATGAGCAGTTCTTC.

This sequence joins TRBV19 and TRBJ1-4; D gene ambiguous. Germline V gene sequence: CDR1 LNHDA, CDR2 SQIVND (reference sequence). Trimming left V 5 bases short and J 4 bases short, with 8 bases between. The CDR3 has 13 residues. CDR3 DNA: TGTGCCAGTAGTCCCCGGATTAATGAAAAACTGTTTTTT. Translating gives CASSPRINEKLFF. The whole variable domain, remainder taken from reference TRBV19 and TRBJ1-4, is DGGITQSPKYLFRKEGQNVTLSCEQNLNHDAMYWYRQDPGQGLRLIYYSQIVNDFQKGDIAEGYSVSREKKESFPLTVTSAQKNPTAFYLCASSPRINEKLFFGSGTQLSVL.

The chain employs TRBV10-3 and TRBJ2-7; D possibly uses TRBD1 or TRBD2 (5 bases each). The CDR3 covers 16 residues. Trimming removed 6 bases from V and 5 bases from J, with 23 bases in between. The germline V gene has CDR1 ENHRY and CDR2 SYGVKD. For the CDR3, the DNA is TGTGCCATCAGCCGACAGCCCCCTCCGAACGGGGACGAGCAGTACTTC. Translated: CAISRQPPPNGDEQYF.